What follows are 10 T cell receptor beta chains derived from one specimen sequenced in a study of cytomegalovirus exposure and HLA in healthy donors. It was with 60 Vbeta and 13 Jbeta primers that the PCR ran. The data were produced by immunoSEQ multiplex PCR, yet TCRdb's version contains in-frame clones alone and is incomplete. Among 130,000 or so clones, 65% to 85% were seen once, and the ten largest hold approximately 1.5%. The sample comprised PBMCs. The source of these receptors is a woman aged 18-29 years in good health and CMV-seronegative.

The CDR3 DNA reads as TGTGCCCTACATCATAACCCGTATAGGGGCGATGGCTACACCTTC. Its translation: CALHHNPYRGDGYTF. The genes are TRBV30 and TRBJ1-2; D possibly corresponds to TRBD1 (5 bases). The V end was cut by 8 bases, the J end by 6 bases, with 25 bases between. From germline, CDR1 is GTSNPN and CDR2 SVGIG (reference sequence). This CDR3 region has 15 residues.

The V call is TRBV7-2, the J call TRBJ2-5; D may be TRBD2 (6 bases). Germline-derived CDR1 and CDR2 are SGHTA and FQGNSA. The CDR3 covers 14 residues. The V end was cut by 1 base, the J end by 5 bases, with 11 bases between. Here the CDR3 reads CASSLGAGSETQYF. The CDR3 coding sequence is TGTGCCAGCAGCTTAGGGGCGGGATCGGAGACCCAGTACTTC. Supplemented by reference TRBV7-2 and TRBJ2-5, the full variable domain reads GAGVSQSPSNKVTEKGKDVELRCDPISGHTALYWYRQSLGQGLEFLIYFQGNSAPDKSGLPSDRFSAERTGGSVSTLTIQRTQQEDSAVYLCASSLGAGSETQYFGPGTRLLVL.

The V gene is TRBV30, the J gene TRBJ2-2, with 10 bases identical to TRBD1. Unmatched junction bases numbered 9, after V lost 3 bases and J lost 5 bases. CDR3 length: 16 residues. CDR1 is GTSNPN, CDR2 SVGIG, per germline (reference sequence). The chain's CDR3 is CAWRTPGQGITGELFF. The CDR3, as DNA: TGTGCCTGGAGGACACCGGGACAGGGGATAACCGGGGAGCTGTTTTTT.

This clone was counted between two and nine times. The J gene is TRBJ1-1, the V gene TRBV4-1; 7 nucleotides match TRBD1. The germline gives CDR1 MGHRA, CDR2 YSYEKL. Unmatched junction bases numbered 14, after V lost 4 bases and J lost 6 bases. The CDR3 is made up of 16 amino acids. DNA of the CDR3: TGCGCCAGCAGCCCCAAGATCGAAATGCAGGGGGCTGAAGCTTTCTTT. Protein product: CASSPKIEMQGAEAFF.

This clone has only a few counts. This chain joins TRBV15 and TRBJ1-2, with 11 bases lining up with TRBD1. Germline CDR1 reads LNHNV; CDR2 reads YYDKDF (reference sequence). The CDR3 is made up of 18 amino acids. Trimming took 0 bases from V and 4 from J; bases not matched to a gene: 10. The CDR3 sequence is CATSRDTRPGTGGYGYTF. DNA for the CDR3: TGTGCCACCAGCAGAGATACACGTCCCGGGACAGGGGGCTATGGCTACACCTTC.

This rearrangement joins TRBV6-1 to TRBJ2-7; 9 bases match TRBD1. V trimming: 6 bases; J trimming: 3 bases; junction bases outside the gene matches: 9. The CDR3 consists of 15 residues. Germline CDR1 MNHNS, CDR2 SASEGT. The CDR3 coding sequence is TGTGCCAGCAGCCCCCTGAGGGACAGGGTCTACGAGCAGTACTTC. Translated: CASSPLRDRVYEQYF.

The chain joins TRBV7-8 to TRBJ2-1; the match to TRBD1 covers 8 bases. This CDR3 is built from 16 residues. CDR1 and CDR2 from the germline V gene are SGHVS and FQNEAQ. Losses at the gene ends were 5 bases for V and 0 bases for J; bases not matched to a gene: 6. CDR3 sequence reads: CASSIGDRSSYNEQFF. The CDR3 nucleotides read TGTGCCAGCAGCATTGGGGACAGGAGCTCCTACAATGAGCAGTTCTTC.

The chain uses TRBV5-6 and TRBJ2-1; no reliable D call. CDR1 and CDR2 from the germline V gene are SGHDT and YYEEEE. CDR3 length: 15 residues. Trimming took 2 bases from V and 1 from J, leaving 10 bases between them. The CDR3 spells CASSFEDFSYNEQFF. The DNA for the CDR3 is TGTGCCAGCAGCTTTGAAGACTTTTCCTACAATGAGCAGTTCTTC. Drawing the rest from reference TRBV5-6 and TRBJ2-1, the complete variable domain is DAGVTQSPTHLIKTRGQQVTLRCSPKSGHDTVSWYQQALGQGPQFIFQYYEEEERQRGNFPDRFSGHQFPNYSSELNVNALLLGDSALYLCASSFEDFSYNEQFFGPGTRLTVL.

This clone has just a few counts. The chain combines TRBV9 with TRBJ2-1; 9 nucleotides agree with TRBD2. Trimming removed 1 base from V and 5 bases from J; junction bases left unmatched: 7. The length of the CDR3 is 16 residues. The germline gives CDR1 SGDLS, CDR2 YYNGEE. CDR3 DNA: TGTGCCAGCAGCGTAAGGGTAGCGGGAGCTAACAATGAGCAGTTCTTC. It is translated as CASSVRVAGANNEQFF.

This clone came up a few times. Other DNA sequences in this sample translate to the same CDR3. The chain combines TRBV7-9 with TRBJ2-5, with 9 nucleotides matching TRBD1. This CDR3 is built from 14 residues. Germline assignment: CDR1 SEHNR and CDR2 FQNEAQ (reference sequence). V was pared by 5 bases and J by 3 bases, with 4 bases of the junction left unmatched. DNA for the CDR3: TGTGCCAGCAGCCCAACAGGGGGCGAAGAGACCCAGTACTTC. As protein: CASSPTGGEETQYF.